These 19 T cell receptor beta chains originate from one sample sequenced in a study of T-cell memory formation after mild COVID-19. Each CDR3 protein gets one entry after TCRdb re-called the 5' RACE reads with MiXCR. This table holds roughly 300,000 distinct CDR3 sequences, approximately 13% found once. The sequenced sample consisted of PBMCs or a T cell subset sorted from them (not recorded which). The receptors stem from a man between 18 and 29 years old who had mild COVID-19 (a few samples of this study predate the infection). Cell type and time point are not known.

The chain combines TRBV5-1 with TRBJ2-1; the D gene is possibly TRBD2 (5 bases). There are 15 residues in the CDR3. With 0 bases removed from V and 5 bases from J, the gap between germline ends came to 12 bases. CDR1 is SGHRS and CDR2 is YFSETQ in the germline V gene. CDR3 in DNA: TGCGCCAGCAGCTTGGGGGATTTCGGGGACAATGAGCAGTTCTTC. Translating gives CASSLGDFGDNEQFF.

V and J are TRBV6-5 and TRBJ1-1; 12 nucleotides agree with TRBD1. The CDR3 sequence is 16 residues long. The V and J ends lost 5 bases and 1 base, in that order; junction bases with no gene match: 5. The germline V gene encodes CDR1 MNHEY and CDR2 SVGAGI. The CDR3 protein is CASSGGTGGQNTEAFF. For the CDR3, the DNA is TGTGCCAGCAGTGGGGGGACAGGGGGCCAGAACACTGAAGCTTTCTTT.

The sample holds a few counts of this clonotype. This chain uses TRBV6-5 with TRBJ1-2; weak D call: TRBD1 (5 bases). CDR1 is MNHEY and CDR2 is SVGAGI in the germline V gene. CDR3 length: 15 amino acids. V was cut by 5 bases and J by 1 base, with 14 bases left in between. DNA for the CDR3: TGTGCCAGCAGTAGCCCAGGGCGACTTAACTATGGCTACACCTTC. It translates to CASSSPGRLNYGYTF.

CDR3 nucleotide sequence: TGCAGCGCCCTCGAGGGGAGCGGCTATGGCTACACCTTC. Protein: CSALEGSGYGYTF. V gene TRBV29-1 combines with J gene TRBJ1-2, with a tentative D call TRBD1 (5 bases). The CDR3 sequence is 13 residues long. The germline CDR1 and CDR2 sequences are SQVTM and ANQGSEA. The V gene lost 7 bases and the J gene lost 4 bases, with 16 bases spanning the gap.

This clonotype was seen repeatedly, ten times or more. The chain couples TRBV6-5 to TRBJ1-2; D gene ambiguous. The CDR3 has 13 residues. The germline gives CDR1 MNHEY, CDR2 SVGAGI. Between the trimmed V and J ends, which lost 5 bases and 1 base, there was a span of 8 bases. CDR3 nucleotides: TGTGCCAGCAGTGTCTCAAGTAACTATGGCTACACCTTC. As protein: CASSVSSNYGYTF.

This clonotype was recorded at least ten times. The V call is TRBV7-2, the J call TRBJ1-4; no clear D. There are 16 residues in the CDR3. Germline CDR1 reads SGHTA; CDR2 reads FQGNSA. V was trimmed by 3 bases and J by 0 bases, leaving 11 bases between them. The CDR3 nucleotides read TGTGCCAGCAGCTTGTTGGGTGGGGCAACTAATGAAAAACTGTTTTTT. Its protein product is CASSLLGGATNEKLFF.

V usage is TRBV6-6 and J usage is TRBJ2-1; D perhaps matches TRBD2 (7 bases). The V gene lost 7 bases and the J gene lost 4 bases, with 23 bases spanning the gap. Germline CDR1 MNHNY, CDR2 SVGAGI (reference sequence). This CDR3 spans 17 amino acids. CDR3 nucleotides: TGTGCCAGCACCCAAACCCACAGAGGGGGGGGTTACAATGAGCAGTTCTTC. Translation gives CASTQTHRGGGYNEQFF.

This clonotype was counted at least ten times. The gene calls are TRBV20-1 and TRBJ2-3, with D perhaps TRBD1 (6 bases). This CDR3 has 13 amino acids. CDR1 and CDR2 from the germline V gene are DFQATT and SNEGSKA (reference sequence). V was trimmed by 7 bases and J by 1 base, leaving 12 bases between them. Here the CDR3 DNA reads TGCAGTGTCCCGACAGGTGGCACAGATACGCAGTATTTT. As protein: CSVPTGGTDTQYF.

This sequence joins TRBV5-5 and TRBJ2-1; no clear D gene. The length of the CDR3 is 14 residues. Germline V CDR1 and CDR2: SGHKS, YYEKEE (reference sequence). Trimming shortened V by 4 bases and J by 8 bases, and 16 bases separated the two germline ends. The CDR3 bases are TGTGCCAGCAGCCGCCTGGGCGGCAATTATGAGCAGTTCTTC. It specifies CASSRLGGNYEQFF.

The CDR3 sequence is CASSQDRGGTEAFF. For the CDR3, the DNA is TGTGCCAGCAGCCAAGATCGAGGGGGCACTGAAGCTTTCTTT. The genes are TRBV3-1 and TRBJ1-1, with D possibly matching TRBD1 (6 bases). The germline V gene encodes CDR1 LGHDT and CDR2 YNNKEL (reference sequence). Trimming took off 0 bases at V and 4 bases at J, with 9 bases between the two ends. This CDR3 has 14 amino acids. Filled out from reference TRBV3-1 and TRBJ1-1, the complete variable domain reads DTAVSQTPKYLVTQMGNDKSIKCEQNLGHDTMYWYKQDSKKFLKIMFSYNNKELIINETVPNRFSPKSPDKAHLNLHINSLELGDSAVYFCASSQDRGGTEAFFGQGTRLTVV.

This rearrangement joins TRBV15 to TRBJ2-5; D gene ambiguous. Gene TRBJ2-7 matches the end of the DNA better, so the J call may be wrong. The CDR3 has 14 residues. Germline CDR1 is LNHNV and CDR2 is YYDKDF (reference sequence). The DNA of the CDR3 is TGTGCCACCAGCAGAGATTTTTGGAGTTACGAGCAGTACTTC. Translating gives CATSRDFWSYEQYF.

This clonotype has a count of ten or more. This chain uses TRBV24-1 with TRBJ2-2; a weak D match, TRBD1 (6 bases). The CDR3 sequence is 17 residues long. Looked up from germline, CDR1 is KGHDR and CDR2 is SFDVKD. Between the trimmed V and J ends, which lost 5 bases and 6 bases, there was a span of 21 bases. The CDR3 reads CATSASKDSARSGELFF. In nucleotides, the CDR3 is TGTGCCACCAGTGCCTCTAAGGACAGTGCGAGGTCCGGGGAGCTGTTTTTT.

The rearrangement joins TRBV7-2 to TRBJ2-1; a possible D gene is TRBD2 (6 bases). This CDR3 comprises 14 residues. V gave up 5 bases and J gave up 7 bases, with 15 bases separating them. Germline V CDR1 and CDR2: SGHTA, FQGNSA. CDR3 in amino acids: CASSPLAWGNEQFF. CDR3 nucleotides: TGTGCCAGCAGCCCACTAGCCTGGGGGAATGAGCAGTTCTTC.

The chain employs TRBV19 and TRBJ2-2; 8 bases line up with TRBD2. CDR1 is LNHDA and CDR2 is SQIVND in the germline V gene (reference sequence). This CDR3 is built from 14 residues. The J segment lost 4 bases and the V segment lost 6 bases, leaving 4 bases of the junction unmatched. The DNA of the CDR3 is TGTGCCAGTAGGACTAGCGCGGGCACCGGGGAGCTGTTTTTT. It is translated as CASRTSAGTGELFF.

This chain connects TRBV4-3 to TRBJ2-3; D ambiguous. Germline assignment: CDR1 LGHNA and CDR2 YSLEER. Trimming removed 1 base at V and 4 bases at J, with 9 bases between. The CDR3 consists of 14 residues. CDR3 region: CASSQGRAADTQYF. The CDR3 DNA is TGCGCCAGCAGCCAAGGTCGGGCCGCAGATACGCAGTATTTT.

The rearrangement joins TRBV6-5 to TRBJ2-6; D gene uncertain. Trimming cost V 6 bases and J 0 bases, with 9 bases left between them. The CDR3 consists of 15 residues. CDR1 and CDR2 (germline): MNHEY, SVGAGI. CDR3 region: CASSPRSSGANVLTF. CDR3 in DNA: TGTGCCAGCAGCCCACGGAGCTCTGGGGCCAACGTCCTGACTTTC.

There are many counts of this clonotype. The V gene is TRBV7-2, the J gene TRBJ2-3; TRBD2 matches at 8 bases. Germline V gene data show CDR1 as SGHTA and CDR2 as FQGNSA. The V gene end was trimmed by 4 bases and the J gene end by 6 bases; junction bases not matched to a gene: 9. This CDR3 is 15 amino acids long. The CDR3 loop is CASSYSGAKGDTQYF. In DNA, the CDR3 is TGTGCCAGCAGCTATAGCGGGGCCAAGGGGGATACGCAGTATTTT.

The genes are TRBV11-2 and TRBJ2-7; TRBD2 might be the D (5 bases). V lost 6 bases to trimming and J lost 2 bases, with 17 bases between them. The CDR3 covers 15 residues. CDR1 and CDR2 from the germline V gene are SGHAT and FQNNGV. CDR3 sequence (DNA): TGTGCCAGCAGAAGACGAGGGTATAACACCTACGAGCAGTACTTC. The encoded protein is CASRRRGYNTYEQYF.

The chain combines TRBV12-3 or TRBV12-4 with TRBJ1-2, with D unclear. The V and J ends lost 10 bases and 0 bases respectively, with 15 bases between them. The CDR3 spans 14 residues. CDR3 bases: TGTGCCATCTCAAGGGTAACGACTAACTATGGCTACACCTTC. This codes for CAISRVTTNYGYTF.